This T cell receptor (beta chain) appears in the sequencing data of a study of shared clonotypes between healthy human individuals. The method was immunoSEQ multiplex PCR; TCRdb's version includes in-frame clones alone and lacks a portion of them. The sample has a few hundred thousand clones, about 96% seen once. Germline V CDR1 and CDR2: GTSNPN, SVGIG (reference sequence). The CDR3 extends over 18 amino acids. Trimming took 1 base from V and 0 from J, leaving 22 bases between them. This TCR was recovered from a man aged 25 to 45 in good health. The sample taken for sequencing was memory CD8+ T cells sorted from blood. Subset here: CD45RO+ cells pooled with CCR7-negative TemRA cells. This chain joins TRBV30 and TRBJ2-7, with D perhaps matching TRBD1 or TRBD2 (5 bases each). CDR3 coding DNA: TGTGCCTGGAGTGAAAACCAATCATCCCCAGGGAGCTCCTACGAGCAGTACTTC. Translation gives CAWSENQSSPGSSYEQYF.